This T cell receptor (beta chain) was obtained from a study of blood T cells in healthy people across ages. The germline CDR1 and CDR2 sequences are MNHEY and SVGAGI. This CDR3 has 16 amino acids. V lost 5 bases and J lost 4; bases outside the gene matches: 13. The use of a sample-barcoded 5' primer and a J-beta primer mix characterized a second PCR of roughly 7 to 11 cycles. Tagging of each cDNA molecule was performed by a template-switch adaptor with 12 random nucleotides. One entry per CDR3 protein results from TCRdb running MiXCR on the 5' RACE reads. Here the sample spans 750,000 to 950,000 distinct CDR3 sequences, around a quarter being singletons. These data also formed part of another study, on T cells of mothers and their children. That paper states: Slightly higher overlap, not significant, was seen in related mother-child pairs than in unrelated pairs.

The sequencing sample was made of blood. This clonotype was obtained from a boy younger than 18 in good health. This chain connects TRBV6-5 to TRBJ1-2, with 7 bases fitting TRBD1. CDR3 DNA sequence: TGTGCCAGCAGTACTACAGACAGGGCGGTTGGCTATGGCTACACCTTC. Protein product: CASSTTDRAVGYGYTF.